This T cell receptor (beta chain) was profiled in a study of beta chain features in type 1 diabetes. For the study at large: All samples combined gave fewer than 110 million sorted cells for examination. Study results and caveats: When Type 1 diabetes patients were examined, their TCRB CDR3s proved moderately but significantly shorter in all four CD4+ subsets.

Sequencing targeted expressed TCRB transcripts, as all isolated RNA had been reverse transcribed. The protocol was immunoSEQ multiplex PCR, while the TCRdb copy is restricted to in-frame clones and leaves out a portion. The profile covers 300,000 or so clones, with 14% appearing a single time and 0.015% to 0.02% taken by the ten largest. Trimming removed 2 bases from V and 4 bases from J, with 9 bases in between. CDR1 is KGHSH, CDR2 LQKENI, per germline. The CDR3 runs to 14 residues. This clone was detected a few times. The antigen is unknown. Sequencing was carried out using naive CD4+ T cells from blood. V and J are TRBV18 and TRBJ1-5; D not resolved. The source of this sequence is a man aged 25-40 years with type 1 diabetes. The CDR3 spells CASSPASGNQPQHF. The CDR3 coding sequence is TGTGCCAGCTCACCAGCTTCGGGGAATCAGCCCCAGCATTTT.